Listed below are T cell receptor beta chains from one sample, sequenced in a study of human T cells and chemical hapten exposure. TCRdb re-called the RACE reads through MiXCR, storing one row per CDR3 protein. The data hold approximately 80,000 distinct CDR3 sequences, with about 10% observed a single time. Sequencing used whole blood, obtained in connection with sensitization to the hapten diphenylcyclopropenone (DPC). These receptors were collected from a woman between 25 and 40 years old with alopecia areata. Some clones in this sample may be carry-over from other donors' samples. The CDR3 runs from the conserved cysteine through the conserved F or W. The D gene is left open where the match is weak. Size is stated for part of the rows, as once, few or many counts, or as a class when the clone is expanded.

j_call: TRBJ2-7; clone_size: many; d_call: NA; v_call: TRBV7-2; cdr3_aa: CASSLGRQGGEQYF; cdr3_nt: TGTGCCAGCAGCTTAGGTCGTCAGGGTGGCGAGCAGTACTTC
j_call: TRBJ2-1; clone_size: few; d_call: NA; v_call: TRBV7-6; cdr3_aa: CASSPSPESVDEQFF; cdr3_nt: TGTGCCAGCAGCCCAAGCCCCGAATCGGTAGATGAGCAGTTCTTC
j_call: TRBJ1-1; clone_size: few; d_call: TRBD1; v_call: TRBV18; cdr3_aa: CASSSTGDEAFF; cdr3_nt: TGTGCCAGCTCGTCTACAGGGGATGAAGCTTTCTTT
j_call: TRBJ2-5; clone_size: many; d_call: NA; v_call: TRBV11-2; cdr3_aa: CASSLLVDGGGSTQYF; cdr3_nt: TGTGCCAGCAGCTTACTGGTAGATGGCGGAGGATCGACCCAGTACTTC
j_call: TRBJ1-6; clone_size: few; d_call: NA; v_call: TRBV12-3/TRBV12-4; cdr3_aa: CASTLSNSPLHF; cdr3_nt: TGTGCCAGCACCTTATCCAATTCACCCCTCCACTTT
j_call: TRBJ2-7; clone_size: many; d_call: TRBD1; v_call: TRBV7-9; cdr3_aa: CASSLEGQGSVEQYF; cdr3_nt: TGTGCCAGCAGCTTAGAGGGACAGGGGTCGGTCGAGCAGTACTTC
j_call: TRBJ1-2; clone_size: NA; d_call: NA; v_call: TRBV29-1; cdr3_aa: CSVEVGYTF; cdr3_nt: TGCAGCGTTGAAGTTGGCTACACCTTC
j_call: TRBJ2-5; clone_size: few; d_call: TRBD2; v_call: TRBV9; cdr3_aa: CASSVGGGAGGQETQYF; cdr3_nt: TGTGCCAGCAGCGTAGGGGGCGGAGCGGGAGGACAGGAGACCCAGTACTTC
j_call: TRBJ1-1; clone_size: many; d_call: NA; v_call: TRBV30; cdr3_aa: CAWSLGGNTEAFF; cdr3_nt: TGTGCCTGGAGTTTGGGGGGAAACACTGAAGCTTTCTTT
j_call: TRBJ1-5; clone_size: NA; d_call: TRBD1; v_call: TRBV28; cdr3_aa: CASRIMTGEGQPQHF; cdr3_nt: TGTGCCAGCCGGATCATGACAGGGGAGGGGCAGCCCCAGCATTTT